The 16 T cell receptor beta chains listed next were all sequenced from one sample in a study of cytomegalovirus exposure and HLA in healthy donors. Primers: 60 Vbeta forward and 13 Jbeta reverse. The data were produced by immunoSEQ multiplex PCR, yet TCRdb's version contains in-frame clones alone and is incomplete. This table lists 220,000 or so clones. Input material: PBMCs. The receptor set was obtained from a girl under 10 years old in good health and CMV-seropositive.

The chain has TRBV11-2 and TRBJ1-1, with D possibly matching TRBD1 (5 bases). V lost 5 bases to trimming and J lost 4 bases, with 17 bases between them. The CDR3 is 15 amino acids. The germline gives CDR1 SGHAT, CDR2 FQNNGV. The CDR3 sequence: CASSLVGGGTTEAFF. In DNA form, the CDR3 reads TGTGCCAGCAGCCTAGTGGGGGGTGGGACCACTGAAGCTTTCTTT.

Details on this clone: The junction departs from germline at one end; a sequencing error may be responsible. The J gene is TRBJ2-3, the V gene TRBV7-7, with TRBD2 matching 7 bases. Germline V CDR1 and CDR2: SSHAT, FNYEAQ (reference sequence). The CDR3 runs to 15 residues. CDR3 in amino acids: CASSQGIGRADTQYF. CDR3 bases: TGTGCTAGCAGTCAGGGAATAGGGAGGGCAGATACGCAGTATTTT.

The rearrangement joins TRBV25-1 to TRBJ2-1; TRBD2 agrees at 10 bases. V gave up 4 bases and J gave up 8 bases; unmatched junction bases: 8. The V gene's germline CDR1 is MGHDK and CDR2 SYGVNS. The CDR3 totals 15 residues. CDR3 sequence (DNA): TGTGCCAGCAGTGTACTAGCGGGAACGGGCGATGAGCAGTTCTTC. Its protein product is CASSVLAGTGDEQFF.

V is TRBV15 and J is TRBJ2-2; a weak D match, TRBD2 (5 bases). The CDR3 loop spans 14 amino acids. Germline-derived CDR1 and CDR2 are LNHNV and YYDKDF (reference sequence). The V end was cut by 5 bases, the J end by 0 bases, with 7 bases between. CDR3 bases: TGTGCCACCAGCCACGGGACGAACACCGGGGAGCTGTTTTTT. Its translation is CATSHGTNTGELFF.

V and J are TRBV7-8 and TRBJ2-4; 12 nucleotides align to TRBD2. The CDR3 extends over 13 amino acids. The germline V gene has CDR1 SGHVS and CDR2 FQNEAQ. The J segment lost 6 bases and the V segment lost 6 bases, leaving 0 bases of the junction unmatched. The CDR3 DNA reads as TGTGCCAGCAGGACTAGCGGGGGAAACATTCAGTACTTC. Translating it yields CASRTSGGNIQYF.

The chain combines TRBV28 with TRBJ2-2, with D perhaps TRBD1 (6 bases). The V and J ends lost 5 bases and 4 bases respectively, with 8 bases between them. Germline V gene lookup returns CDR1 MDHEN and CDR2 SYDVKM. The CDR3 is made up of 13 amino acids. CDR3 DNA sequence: TGTGCCAGCAGTGGACAGAGCACCGGGGAGCTGTTTTTT. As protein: CASSGQSTGELFF. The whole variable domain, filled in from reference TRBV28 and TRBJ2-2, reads DVKVTQSSRYLVKRTGEKVFLECVQDMDHENMFWYRQDPGLGLRLIYFSYDVKMKEKGDIPEGYSVSREKKERFSLILESASTNQTSMYLCASSGQSTGELFFGEGSRLTVL.

CDR3 DNA sequence: TGTGCCAGCAGCCCTAGGACAGGGAAGAATCAGCCCCAGCATTTT. Its protein product is CASSPRTGKNQPQHF. This chain links TRBV27 with TRBJ1-5; 8 bases fit TRBD1. Looked up from germline, CDR1 is MNHEY and CDR2 is SMNVEV (reference sequence). V lost 6 bases, J lost 4 bases, and 8 bases stayed unmatched. The CDR3 loop spans 15 amino acids.

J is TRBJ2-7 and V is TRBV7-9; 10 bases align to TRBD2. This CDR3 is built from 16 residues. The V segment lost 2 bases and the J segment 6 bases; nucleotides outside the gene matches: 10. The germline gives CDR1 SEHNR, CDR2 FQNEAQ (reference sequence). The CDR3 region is CASSLFPASGRFEQYF. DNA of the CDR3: TGTGCCAGCAGCTTATTTCCCGCTAGCGGGAGATTCGAGCAGTACTTC.

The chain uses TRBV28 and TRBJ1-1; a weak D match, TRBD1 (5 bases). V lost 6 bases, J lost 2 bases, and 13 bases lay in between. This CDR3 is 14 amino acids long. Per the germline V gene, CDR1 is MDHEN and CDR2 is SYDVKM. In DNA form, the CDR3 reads TGTGCCAGCAGCCGGATGGGGGGTAACACTGAAGCTTTCTTT. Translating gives CASSRMGGNTEAFF.

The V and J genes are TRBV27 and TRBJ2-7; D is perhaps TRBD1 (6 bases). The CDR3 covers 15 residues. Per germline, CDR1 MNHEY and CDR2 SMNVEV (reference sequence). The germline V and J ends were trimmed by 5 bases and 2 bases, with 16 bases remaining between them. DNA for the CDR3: TGTGCCAGCAGTGGAGGACTGGACAGACCCTACGAGCAGTACTTC. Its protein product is CASSGGLDRPYEQYF.

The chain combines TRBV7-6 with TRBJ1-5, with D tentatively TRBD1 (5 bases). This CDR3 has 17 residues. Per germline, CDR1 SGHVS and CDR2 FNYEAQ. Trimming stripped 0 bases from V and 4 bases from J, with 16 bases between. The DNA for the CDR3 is TGTGCCAGCAGCTTAGCGGGGGACGGAGGGTTTAATCAGCCCCAGCATTTT. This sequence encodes CASSLAGDGGFNQPQHF.

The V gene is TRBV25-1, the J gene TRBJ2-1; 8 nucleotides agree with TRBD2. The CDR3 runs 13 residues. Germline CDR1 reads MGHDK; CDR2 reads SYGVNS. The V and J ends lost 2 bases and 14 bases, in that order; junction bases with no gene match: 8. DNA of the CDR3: TGTGCCAGCAGTGAAGGGGGCCAGCGGGAGAAGTTCTTC. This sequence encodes CASSEGGQREKFF.

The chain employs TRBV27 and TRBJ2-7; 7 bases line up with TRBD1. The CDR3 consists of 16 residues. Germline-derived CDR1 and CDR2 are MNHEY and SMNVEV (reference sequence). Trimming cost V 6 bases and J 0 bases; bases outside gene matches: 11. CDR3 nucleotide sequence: TGTGCCAGCAGCCGAGGGGGCAGCAGGGCCTCCTACGAGCAGTACTTC. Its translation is CASSRGGSRASYEQYF.

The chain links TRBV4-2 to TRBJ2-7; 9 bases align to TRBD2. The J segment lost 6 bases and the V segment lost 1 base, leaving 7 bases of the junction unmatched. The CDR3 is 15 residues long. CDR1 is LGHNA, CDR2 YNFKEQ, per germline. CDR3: CASSQGSAGGGEQYF. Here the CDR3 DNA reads TGTGCCAGCAGCCAAGGGTCAGCGGGAGGAGGCGAGCAGTACTTC.

The DNA of the CDR3 is TGTGCCAGCAGCTTAGGGGACAGGGGGAACACTGAAGCTTTCTTT. Amino acids: CASSLGDRGNTEAFF. The genes are TRBV11-2 and TRBJ1-1; 10 positions match TRBD1. The CDR3 spans 15 residues. Losses at the gene ends were 1 base for V and 1 base for J; bases not matched to a gene: 0. CDR1 and CDR2 (germline): SGHAT, FQNNGV. Drawing the rest from reference TRBV11-2 and TRBJ1-1, the complete variable domain is EAGVAQSPRYKIIEKRQSVAFWCNPISGHATLYWYQQILGQGPKLLIQFQNNGVVDDSQLPKDRFSAERLKGVDSTLKIQPAKLEDSAVYLCASSLGDRGNTEAFFGQGTRLTVV.

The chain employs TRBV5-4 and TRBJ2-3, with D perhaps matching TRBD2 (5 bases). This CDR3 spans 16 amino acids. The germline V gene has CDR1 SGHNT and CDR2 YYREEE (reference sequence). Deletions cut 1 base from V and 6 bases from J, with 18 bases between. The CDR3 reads CASSLYNWAPGDTQYF. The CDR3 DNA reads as TGTGCCAGCAGCTTGTATAATTGGGCACCGGGGGATACGCAGTATTTT.